Listed here are 10 T cell receptor beta chains from one sample, sequenced in a study of blood T cell repertoires in COVID-19. The table came from immunoSEQ multiplex PCR; TCRdb's copy has only in-frame clones and leaves some out. The sample records approximately 78,000 clones, roughly nine tenths being singletons. Sequenced input: peripheral blood. These receptors all stem from a man in his fifties or sixties with COVID-19, enrolled during active disease.

The chain is built from TRBV5-1 and TRBJ2-2; the D gene is possibly TRBD1 (7 bases). Germline loops: CDR1 SGHRS, CDR2 YFSETQ. The CDR3 totals 15 residues. V shed 5 bases and J shed 0 bases, with 11 bases lying between them. The CDR3 loop reads CASRGGTANTGELFF. CDR3 DNA: TGCGCCAGCAGAGGGGGGACAGCGAACACCGGGGAGCTGTTTTTT.

This chain links TRBV18 with TRBJ2-5, with D perhaps TRBD2 (6 bases). V lost 3 bases and J 1 base, leaving 18 bases between the germline ends. CDR3 length equals 17 residues. The germline V gene encodes CDR1 KGHSH and CDR2 LQKENI. CDR3 region: CASSPQGGAGLQETQYF. CDR3 DNA sequence: TGTGCCAGCTCACCCCAAGGAGGGGCGGGCCTCCAAGAGACCCAGTACTTC.

The chain joins TRBV9 to TRBJ2-7; 13 nucleotides agree with TRBD2. The CDR3 extends over 15 amino acids. Germline CDR1 and CDR2: SGDLS and YYNGEE. V lost 4 bases and J lost 5; bases outside the gene matches: 6. The CDR3 DNA follows: TGTGCCAGCAGCCCCGGACTAGCGGGAGTCCACGAGCAGTACTTC. This codes for CASSPGLAGVHEQYF.

This chain links TRBV4-1 with TRBJ1-2, with D perhaps matching TRBD1 (6 bases). The CDR3 length is 14 residues. Germline-derived CDR1 and CDR2 are MGHRA and YSYEKL. The V and J ends lost 5 bases and 6 bases respectively, with 16 bases between them. The CDR3: CASSFGTQGNGYTF. CDR3 nucleotides: TGCGCCAGCAGCTTTGGGACACAGGGAAATGGCTACACCTTC.

The chain has TRBV2 and TRBJ2-3; D is perhaps TRBD2 (5 bases). CDR3 length equals 15 residues. Per germline, CDR1 SNHLY and CDR2 FYNNEI. Trimming took off 1 base at V and 2 bases at J, with 10 bases between the two ends. Written as DNA, the CDR3 is TGTGCCAGCAGTGAAGGACTACCCTCCACAGATACGCAGTATTTT. It is translated as CASSEGLPSTDTQYF.

The chain has TRBV2 and TRBJ2-3; the D gene is possibly TRBD2 (5 bases). Trimming took 4 bases from V and 2 from J, leaving 13 bases between them. The CDR3 contains 15 residues. The V gene's germline CDR1 is SNHLY and CDR2 FYNNEI. The CDR3 coding sequence is TGTGCCAGCAGTGCTCAGCGGAGTAACACAGATACGCAGTATTTT. Amino acid sequence: CASSAQRSNTDTQYF. Full variable domain (remainder filled in from reference TRBV2 and TRBJ2-3): EPEVTQTPSHQVTQMGQEVILRCVPISNHLYFYWYRQILGQKVEFLVSFYNNEISEKSEIFDDQFSVERPDGSNFTLKIRSTKLEDSAMYFCASSAQRSNTDTQYFGPGTRLTVL.

V gene TRBV5-4 combines with J gene TRBJ2-1, with 10 bases fitting TRBD2. The germline CDR1 and CDR2 sequences are SGHNT and YYREEE (reference sequence). V shed 3 bases, J shed 9 bases, and the junction held 3 bases outside the gene matches. This CDR3 spans 13 amino acids. Written as DNA, the CDR3 is TGTGCCAGCAGCTCTCTAGCGGGAGTTGAGCAGTTCTTC. As protein: CASSSLAGVEQFF.

The chain uses TRBV5-4 and TRBJ2-5; D is perhaps TRBD2 (6 bases). This CDR3 is 15 amino acids long. V was pared by 2 bases and J by 2 bases, with 13 bases between. The germline gives CDR1 SGHNT, CDR2 YYREEE (reference sequence). The CDR3 loop is CASSFVSGGQETQYF. CDR3 nucleotides: TGTGCCAGCAGCTTTGTTAGTGGGGGGCAAGAGACCCAGTACTTC.

The chain links TRBV7-2 to TRBJ1-2; tentative D call: TRBD1 (5 bases). Germline CDR1 reads SGHTA; CDR2 reads FQGNSA. The CDR3 length is 14 residues. V was shortened by 0 bases and J by 4 bases, with 9 bases between the two germline ends. The CDR3: CASSLAGLTYGYTF. The CDR3 DNA follows: TGTGCCAGCAGCTTAGCGGGACTGACCTATGGCTACACCTTC. The full variable domain, in which reference TRBV7-2 and TRBJ1-2 provide the parts outside the CDR3, is GAGVSQSPSNKVTEKGKDVELRCDPISGHTALYWYRQSLGQGLEFLIYFQGNSAPDKSGLPSDRFSAERTGGSVSTLTIQRTQQEDSAVYLCASSLAGLTYGYTFGSGTRLTVV.

The gene calls are TRBV18 and TRBJ2-1; the match to TRBD2 covers 9 bases. Germline CDR1 and CDR2: KGHSH and LQKENI. This CDR3 is 15 amino acids long. V shed 3 bases and J 9 bases; nucleotides not matched to a gene: 9. The chain's CDR3 is CASSPVSGRGGEQFF. CDR3 bases: TGTGCCAGCTCACCGGTTAGCGGGAGAGGGGGTGAGCAGTTCTTC.